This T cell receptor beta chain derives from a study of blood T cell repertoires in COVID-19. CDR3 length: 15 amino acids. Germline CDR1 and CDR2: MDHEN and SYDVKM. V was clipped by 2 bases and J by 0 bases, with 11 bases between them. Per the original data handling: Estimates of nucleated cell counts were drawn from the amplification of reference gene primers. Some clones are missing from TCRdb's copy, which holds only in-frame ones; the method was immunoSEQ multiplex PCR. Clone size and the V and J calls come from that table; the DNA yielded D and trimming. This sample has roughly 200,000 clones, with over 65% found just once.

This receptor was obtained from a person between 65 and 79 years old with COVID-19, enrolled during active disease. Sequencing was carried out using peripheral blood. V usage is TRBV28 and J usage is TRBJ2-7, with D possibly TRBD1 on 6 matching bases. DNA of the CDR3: TGTGCCAGCAGTTTACCTGGACAGACCTCCTACGAGCAGTACTTC. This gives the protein CASSLPGQTSYEQYF.